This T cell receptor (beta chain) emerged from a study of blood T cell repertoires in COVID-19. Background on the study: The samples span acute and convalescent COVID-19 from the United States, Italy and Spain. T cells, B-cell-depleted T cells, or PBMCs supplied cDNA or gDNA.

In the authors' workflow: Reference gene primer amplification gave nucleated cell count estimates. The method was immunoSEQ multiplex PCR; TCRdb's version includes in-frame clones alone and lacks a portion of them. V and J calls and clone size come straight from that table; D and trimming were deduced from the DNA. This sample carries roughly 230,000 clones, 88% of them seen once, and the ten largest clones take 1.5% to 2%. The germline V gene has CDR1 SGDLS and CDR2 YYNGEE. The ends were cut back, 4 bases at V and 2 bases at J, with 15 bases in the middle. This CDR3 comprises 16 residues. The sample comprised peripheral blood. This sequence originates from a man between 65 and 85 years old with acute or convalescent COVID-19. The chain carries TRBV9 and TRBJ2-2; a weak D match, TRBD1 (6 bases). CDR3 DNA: TGTGCCAGCAGCCCCCGCCGGGACACCAACACCGGGGAGCTGTTTTTT. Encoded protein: CASSPRRDTNTGELFF.